Presented here are 3 T cell receptor beta chains from one specimen sequenced in a study of shared T cell receptors in the human thymus. Some clones are missing from TCRdb's copy, which holds only in-frame ones; the method was immunoSEQ multiplex PCR. The sample shows over 650,000 clones, around 87% of them seen only once. The sample was also linked to a second study, of human thymus T cells.

The sample was thymocytes. Receptor source: a boy in the first two years of life with a congenital heart defect.

This clone was seen a handful of times. The V call is TRBV19, the J call TRBJ1-5; weak D call: TRBD1 (6 bases). The ends were cut back, 4 bases at V and 5 bases at J, with 15 bases in the middle. This CDR3 region has 15 residues. Germline CDR1 LNHDA, CDR2 SQIVND (reference sequence). This CDR3 is CASSNGQSFYQPQHF. The CDR3 coding sequence is TGTGCCAGTAGTAACGGACAGTCTTTCTATCAGCCCCAGCATTTT.

The gene calls are TRBV5-6 and TRBJ2-1; 9 bases fit TRBD1. This CDR3 region has 17 residues. V lost 1 base, J lost 4 bases, and 9 bases stayed unmatched. In germline, CDR1 is SGHDT, CDR2 YYEEEE. The CDR3: CASSLTREQGAYNEQFF. CDR3 bases: TGTGCCAGCAGCTTGACGCGTGAACAGGGGGCATACAATGAGCAGTTCTTC. The complete variable domain, with remaining parts taken from reference TRBV5-6 and TRBJ2-1, reads DAGVTQSPTHLIKTRGQQVTLRCSPKSGHDTVSWYQQALGQGPQFIFQYYEEEERQRGNFPDRFSGHQFPNYSSELNVNALLLGDSALYLCASSLTREQGAYNEQFFGPGTRLTVL.

V usage is TRBV7-2 and J usage is TRBJ2-3; TRBD1 is a possible D gene (6 bases). Trimming removed 5 bases at V and 0 bases at J, with 15 bases between. CDR3 length: 16 amino acids. Germline V gene lookup returns CDR1 SGHTA and CDR2 FQGNSA. Here the CDR3 reads CASSATGSTSTDTQYF. As DNA, the CDR3 is TGTGCCAGCAGCGCAACAGGGTCAACTAGCACAGATACGCAGTATTTT.